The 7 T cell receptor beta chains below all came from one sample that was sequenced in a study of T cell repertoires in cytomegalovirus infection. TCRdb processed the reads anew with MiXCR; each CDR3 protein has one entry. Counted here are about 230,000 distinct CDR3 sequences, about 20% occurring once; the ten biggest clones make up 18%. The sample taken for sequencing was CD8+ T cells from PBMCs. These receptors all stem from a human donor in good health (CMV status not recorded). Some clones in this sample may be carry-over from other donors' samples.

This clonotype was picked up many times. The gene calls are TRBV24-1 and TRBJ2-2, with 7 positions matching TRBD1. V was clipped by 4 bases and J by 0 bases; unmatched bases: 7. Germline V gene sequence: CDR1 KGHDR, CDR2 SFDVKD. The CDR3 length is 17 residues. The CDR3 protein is CATSEPPQGANTGELFF. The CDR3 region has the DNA TGTGCCACCAGTGAACCACCTCAGGGGGCGAACACCGGGGAGCTGTTTTTT.

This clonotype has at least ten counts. This CDR3 is CATSDLGGVEAFF. CDR3 coding DNA: TGTGCCACCAGTGATCTGGGGGGGGTTGAAGCTTTCTTT. The chain uses TRBV24-1 and TRBJ1-1; the D gene is possibly TRBD1 (5 bases). V shed 3 bases and J shed 7 bases, with 11 bases lying between them. Germline V CDR1 and CDR2: KGHDR, SFDVKD. The CDR3 spans 13 residues.

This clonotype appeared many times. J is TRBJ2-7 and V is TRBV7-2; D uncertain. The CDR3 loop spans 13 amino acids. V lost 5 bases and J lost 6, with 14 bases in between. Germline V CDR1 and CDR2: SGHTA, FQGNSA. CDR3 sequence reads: CASSPDVGGEQYF. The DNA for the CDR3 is TGTGCCAGCAGCCCTGACGTAGGTGGCGAGCAGTACTTC.

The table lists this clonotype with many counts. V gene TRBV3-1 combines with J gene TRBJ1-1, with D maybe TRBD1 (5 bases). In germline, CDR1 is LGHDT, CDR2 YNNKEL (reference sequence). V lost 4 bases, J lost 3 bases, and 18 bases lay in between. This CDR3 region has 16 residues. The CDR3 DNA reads TGTGCCAGCAGCCTTTTTCGCGGGGCGCTTGACACTGAAGCTTTCTTT. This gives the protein CASSLFRGALDTEAFF. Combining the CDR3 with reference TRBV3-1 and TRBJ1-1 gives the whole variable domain DTAVSQTPKYLVTQMGNDKSIKCEQNLGHDTMYWYKQDSKKFLKIMFSYNNKELIINETVPNRFSPKSPDKAHLNLHINSLELGDSAVYFCASSLFRGALDTEAFFGQGTRLTVV.

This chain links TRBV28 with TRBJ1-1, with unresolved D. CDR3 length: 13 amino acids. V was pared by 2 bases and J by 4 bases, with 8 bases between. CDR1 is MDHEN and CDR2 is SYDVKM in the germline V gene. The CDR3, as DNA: TGTGCCAGCAGTTTAAGCCGGGCCACTGAAGCTTTCTTT. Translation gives CASSLSRATEAFF. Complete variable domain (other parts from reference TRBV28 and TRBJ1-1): DVKVTQSSRYLVKRTGEKVFLECVQDMDHENMFWYRQDPGLGLRLIYFSYDVKMKEKGDIPEGYSVSREKKERFSLILESASTNQTSMYLCASSLSRATEAFFGQGTRLTVV.

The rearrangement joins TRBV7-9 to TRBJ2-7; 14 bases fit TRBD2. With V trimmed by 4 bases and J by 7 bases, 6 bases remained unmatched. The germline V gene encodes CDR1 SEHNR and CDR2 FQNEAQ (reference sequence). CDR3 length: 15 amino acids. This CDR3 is CASSSTSGGAWEQYF. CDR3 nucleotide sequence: TGTGCCAGCAGCTCGACTAGCGGGGGGGCATGGGAGCAGTACTTC.

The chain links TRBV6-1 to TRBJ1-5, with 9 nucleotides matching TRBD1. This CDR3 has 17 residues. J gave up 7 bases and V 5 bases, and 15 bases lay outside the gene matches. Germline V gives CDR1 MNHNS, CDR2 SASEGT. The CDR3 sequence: CASSPTGGAFISQPQHF. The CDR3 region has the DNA TGTGCCAGCAGTCCCACAGGGGGCGCGTTTATATCCCAGCCCCAGCATTTT.